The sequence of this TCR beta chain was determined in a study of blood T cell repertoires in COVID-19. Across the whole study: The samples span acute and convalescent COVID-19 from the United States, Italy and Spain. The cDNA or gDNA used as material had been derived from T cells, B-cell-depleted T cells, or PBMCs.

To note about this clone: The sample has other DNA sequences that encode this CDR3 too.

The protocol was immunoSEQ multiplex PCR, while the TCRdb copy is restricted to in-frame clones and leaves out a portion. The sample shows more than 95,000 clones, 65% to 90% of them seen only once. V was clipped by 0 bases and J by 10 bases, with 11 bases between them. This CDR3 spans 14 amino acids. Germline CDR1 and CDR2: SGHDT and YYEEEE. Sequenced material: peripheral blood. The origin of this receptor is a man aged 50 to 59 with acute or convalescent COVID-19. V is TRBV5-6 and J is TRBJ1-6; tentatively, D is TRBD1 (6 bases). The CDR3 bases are TGTGCCAGCAGCTTGGGGCAGGGGAGCTCACCCCTCCACTTT. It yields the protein CASSLGQGSSPLHF.